This is a list of T cell receptor beta chains from one sample in a study of blood T cell repertoires in COVID-19. Using immunoSEQ multiplex PCR, the repertoire was profiled, and TCRdb retains in-frame clones only, with some absent. The top ten clones hold about 3% of a sample with approximately 240,000 clones, 85% to 90% of them seen once. The sample was PBMCs or T cells enriched from blood (not recorded which). These receptors all stem from a woman younger than 30 in a cohort exposed to, infected with or recovered from COVID-19 (not recorded which). Each CDR3 is given with its conserved first and last residue. A D gene is named only where the DNA matches it firmly. Clone size is not always given. Where it is, it says once, few, many or a class for expanded clones.

TRBD1	15	TRBV5-1	TRBJ1-3	-	TGCGCCAGCAGCCCTGGGACAGGGTTTGGAAACACCATATATTTT	CASSPGTGFGNTIYF
TRBD1	13	TRBV3-1/TRBV3-2	TRBJ1-2	few	TGTGCCAGCAGCCCGGACAGGGACTCTGGCTACACCTTC	CASSPDRDSGYTF
TRBD1	15	TRBV7-9	TRBJ1-1	-	TGTGCCAGCAGAGACACCGGGACAGCAAACACTGAAGCTTTCTTT	CASRDTGTANTEAFF
-	15	TRBV5-4	TRBJ1-1	once	TGTGCCAGCAGCTCCCCTTGGACAGAGAACACTGAAGCTTTCTTT	CASSSPWTENTEAFF
TRBD2	16	TRBV18	TRBJ2-2	-	TGTGCCAGCTCACCCTCCGGCCGCGGGGGGACCGGGGAGCTGTTTTTT	CASSPSGRGGTGELFF
-	14	TRBV5-4	TRBJ2-7	-	TGTGCCAGCGGACCGCGCGGCAGGGACTACGAGCAGTACTTC	CASGPRGRDYEQYF
-	14	TRBV5-8	TRBJ1-6	-	TGTGCCAGCAGCTTCCGACTGGCGGATTCACCCCTCCACTTT	CASSFRLADSPLHF
TRBD1	21	TRBV10-3	TRBJ1-5	-	TGTGCCATCAGTGAGACCCCCGGGACAGGGTCCGCAAGTATCGGCAATCAGCCCCAGCATTTT	CAISETPGTGSASIGNQPQHF
TRBD2	14	TRBV2	TRBJ2-2	-	TGTGCCAGCAGTTTGACTAGCAATACCGGGGAGCTGTTTTTT	CASSLTSNTGELFF
TRBD1	14	TRBV10-1	TRBJ1-1	-	TGCGCCAGCAGTGTGGGACAGGGGGACACTGAAGCTTTCTTT	CASSVGQGDTEAFF
TRBD1	14	TRBV2	TRBJ1-1	-	TGTGCCAGTACCCGACAGGGGCAGAACACTGAAGCTTTCTTT	CASTRQGQNTEAFF
TRBD2	15	TRBV19	TRBJ2-7	-	TGTGCCAGTAGTTTACTAGCGGGGAGCACTTACGAGCAGTACTTC	CASSLLAGSTYEQYF
TRBD1	14	TRBV6-5	TRBJ1-4	once	TGTGCCAGCAGTACGACAGGGATTGGGGAAAAACTGTTTTTT	CASSTTGIGEKLFF
-	15	TRBV6-5	TRBJ1-5	-	TGTGCCAGCAGTTCCCACTGGACAGAGAATCAGCCCCAGCATTTT	CASSSHWTENQPQHF
TRBD1	14	TRBV6-5	TRBJ2-7	few	TGTGCCAGCAGCGCGGACAGGGGCAGCTACGAGCAGTACTTC	CASSADRGSYEQYF
-	15	TRBV7-3	TRBJ2-2	-	TGTGCCAGCAGCCAGGGTCGAACAAACACCGGGGAGCTGTTTTTT	CASSQGRTNTGELFF
TRBD1	13	TRBV5-4	TRBJ1-1	-	TGTGCCAGCAGCCAAACAGGGGACAACTGGGCTTTCTTT	CASSQTGDNWAFF
TRBD2	15	TRBV5-1	TRBJ2-2	-	TGCGCCAGCAGCCTCACTAGCGGGAACACCGGGGAGCTGTTTTTT	CASSLTSGNTGELFF